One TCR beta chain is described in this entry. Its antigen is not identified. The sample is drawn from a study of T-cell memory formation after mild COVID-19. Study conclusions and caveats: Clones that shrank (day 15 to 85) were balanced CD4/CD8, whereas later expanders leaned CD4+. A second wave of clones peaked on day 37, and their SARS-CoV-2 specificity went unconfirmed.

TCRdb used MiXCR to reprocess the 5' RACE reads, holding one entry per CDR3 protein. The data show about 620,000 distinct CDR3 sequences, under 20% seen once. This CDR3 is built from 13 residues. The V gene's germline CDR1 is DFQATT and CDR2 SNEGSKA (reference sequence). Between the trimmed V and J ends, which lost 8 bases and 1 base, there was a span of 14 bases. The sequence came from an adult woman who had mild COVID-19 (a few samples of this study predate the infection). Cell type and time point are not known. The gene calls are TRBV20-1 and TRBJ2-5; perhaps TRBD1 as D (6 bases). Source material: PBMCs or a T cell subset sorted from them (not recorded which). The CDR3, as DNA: TGCAGTTCTCTTGACAGGACCCAAGAGACCCAGTACTTC. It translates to CSSLDRTQETQYF.